This T cell receptor (beta chain) was identified during a study of blood T cell repertoires in COVID-19. On the study more broadly: Samples representing acute and convalescent COVID-19 were sourced from the United States, Italy and Spain.

Libraries were prepared by immunoSEQ multiplex PCR; TCRdb keeps only in-frame clonotypes and omits some of them. Altogether 130,000 to 150,000 clones are present, roughly 89% being singletons, with the ten largest covering under 7%. The study drew participants aged roughly 18 to 95 years from 20 to 30 US areas. V dropped 2 bases and J dropped 2 bases, with 12 bases sitting between them. The V gene's germline CDR1 is MNHEY and CDR2 SMNVEV (reference sequence). CDR3 length: 15 residues. The clonotype comes from a woman aged 45 to 65 who had been exposed to COVID-19. The material sequenced was PBMCs or T cells enriched from blood (not recorded which). This chain connects TRBV27 to TRBJ1-2; D is ambiguous. CDR3 loop: CASSLQAFGNYGYTF. The CDR3 DNA sequence: TGTGCCAGCAGTTTACAGGCTTTTGGAAACTATGGCTACACCTTC.